This T cell receptor beta chain was sequenced for a study of OX40 agonist ivuxolimab in advanced cancers. Looking at the study overall: Clinicians treated patients with ivuxolimab, an agonistic anti-OX40 (CD134) antibody.

Repertoires were generated with immunoSEQ multiplex PCR, while TCRdb's copy carries only in-frame clones and drops some. The sample has fewer than 85,000 clones, about four fifths seen once. Trimming removed 6 bases at V and 5 bases at J, with 20 bases between. The CDR3 is 15 residues long. CDR1 and CDR2 from the germline V gene are MDHEN and SYDVKM. The source material was CD4+ or CD8+ T cells sorted from blood, sampled in a trial of the OX40 agonist ivuxolimab. The chain has TRBV28 and TRBJ2-7; D may correspond to TRBD1 or TRBD2 (6 bases each). The origin of this receptor is an adult with an advanced solid tumor such as melanoma, head and neck, liver or kidney cancer. The CDR3 reads CASSHRRGVAHEQYF. The CDR3, as DNA: TGTGCCAGCAGCCATAGAAGGGGGGTAGCTCACGAGCAGTACTTC.